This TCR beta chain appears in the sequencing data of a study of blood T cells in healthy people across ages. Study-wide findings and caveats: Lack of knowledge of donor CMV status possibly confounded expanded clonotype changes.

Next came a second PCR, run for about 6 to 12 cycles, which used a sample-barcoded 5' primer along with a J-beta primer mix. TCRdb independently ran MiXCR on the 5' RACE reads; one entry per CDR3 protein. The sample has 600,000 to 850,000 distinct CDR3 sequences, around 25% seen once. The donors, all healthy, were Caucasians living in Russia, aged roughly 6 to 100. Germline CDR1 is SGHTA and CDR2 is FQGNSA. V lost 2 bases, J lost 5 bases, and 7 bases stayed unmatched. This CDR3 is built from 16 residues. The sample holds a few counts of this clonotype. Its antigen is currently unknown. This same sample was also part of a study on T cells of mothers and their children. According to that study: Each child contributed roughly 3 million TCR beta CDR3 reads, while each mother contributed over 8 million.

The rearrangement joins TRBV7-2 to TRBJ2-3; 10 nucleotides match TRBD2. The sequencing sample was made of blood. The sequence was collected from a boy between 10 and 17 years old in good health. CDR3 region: CASSLPLAGAGDTQYF. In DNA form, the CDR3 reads TGTGCCAGCAGCTTACCTCTAGCGGGGGCCGGAGATACGCAGTATTTT.